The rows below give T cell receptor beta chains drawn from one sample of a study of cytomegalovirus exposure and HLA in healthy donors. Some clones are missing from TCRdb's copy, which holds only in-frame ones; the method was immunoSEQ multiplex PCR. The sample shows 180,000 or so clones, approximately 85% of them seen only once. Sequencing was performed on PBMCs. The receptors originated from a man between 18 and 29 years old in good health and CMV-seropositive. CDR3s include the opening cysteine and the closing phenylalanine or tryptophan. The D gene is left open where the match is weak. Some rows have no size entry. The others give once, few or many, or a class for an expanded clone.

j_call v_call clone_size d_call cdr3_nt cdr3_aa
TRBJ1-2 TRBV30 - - TGTGCCTGGAGTGTACTTGATTGGTATGGCTACACCTTC CAWSVLDWYGYTF
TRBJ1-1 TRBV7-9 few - TGTGCCAGCAGTACCACAGGGAGGGAAACTGAAGCTTTCTTT CASSTTGRETEAFF
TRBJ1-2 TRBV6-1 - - TGTGCCAGCAGTGAAGGGGCAGGGGTCTATGGCTACACCTTC CASSEGAGVYGYTF
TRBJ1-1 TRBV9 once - TGTGCCAGCAGCAGTTCTGGAACCTCGGCGGACACTGAAGCTTTCTTT CASSSSGTSADTEAFF
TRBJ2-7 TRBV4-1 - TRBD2 TGCGCCAGCAGCCAAGACGGGGGGTCCGACGAGCAGTACTTC CASSQDGGSDEQYF
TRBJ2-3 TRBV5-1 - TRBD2 TGCGCCAGCAGCTTGGGTGAGACTAGCGGGGGGGTCACAGATACGCAGTATTTT CASSLGETSGGVTDTQYF
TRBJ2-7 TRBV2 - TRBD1 TGTGCCGGTGGGGACAGGGGGCTCCACGAGCAGTACTTC CAGGDRGLHEQYF
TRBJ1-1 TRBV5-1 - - TGCGCCAGCAGCTTGGCCTCAGGGGCTCCTTTCTTT CASSLASGAPFF
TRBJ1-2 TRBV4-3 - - TGCGCCAGCAGCCAAACTACACAGGGATCGGTCTATGGCTACACCTTC CASSQTTQGSVYGYTF
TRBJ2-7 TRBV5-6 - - TGTGCCAGCAGCTTGTTCCCGACTAGGTCCGGCTACGAGCAGTACTTC CASSLFPTRSGYEQYF
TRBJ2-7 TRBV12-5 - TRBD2 TGTGCTAGTGGTTTGTCCCGCCCGGGGGGGCAAGCCTACGAGCAGTACTTC CASGLSRPGGQAYEQYF
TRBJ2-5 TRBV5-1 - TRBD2 TGCGCCAGCAGCTTCCCTCAGCGGGGGGGCACTATTCAAGAGACCCAGTACTTC CASSFPQRGGTIQETQYF
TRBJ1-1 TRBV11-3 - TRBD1 TGTGCCAGCAGCTTAGGTGATCAGGGGGAAGAAGCTTTCTTT CASSLGDQGEEAFF
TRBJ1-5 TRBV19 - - TGTGCCAGTCACGAAGAGGGAGGGCTCGGATATAGCAATCAGCCCCAGCATTTT CASHEEGGLGYSNQPQHF
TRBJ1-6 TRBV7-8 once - TGTGCCAGCAGCTTAAGAGTCGCGGATTCACCCCTCCACTTT CASSLRVADSPLHF
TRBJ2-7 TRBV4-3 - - TGCGCCAGCAGCCAAGATGTGACGGGTTGGGAGCAGTACTTC CASSQDVTGWEQYF
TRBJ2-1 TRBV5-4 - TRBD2 TGTGCCAGCAGCTTGGGACTAGCGGGGAGCTCCTACAATGAGCAGTTCTTC CASSLGLAGSSYNEQFF
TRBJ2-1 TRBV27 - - TGTGCCAGCAGTCGGGGGTCCCCATACAATGAGCAGTTCTTC CASSRGSPYNEQFF
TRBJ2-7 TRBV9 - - TGTGCCAGCAGCGTAGCAGGGTGGGGAGGCGAGCAGTACTTC CASSVAGWGGEQYF
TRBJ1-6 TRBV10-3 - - TGTGCCATCAGTGAGTCTCCCGCGAGCTCCTATAATTCACCCCTCCACTTT CAISESPASSYNSPLHF
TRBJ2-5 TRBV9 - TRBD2 TGTGCCAGCAGCGTAGGAGCTAGCGGTACTGAAGAGACCCAGTACTTC CASSVGASGTEETQYF
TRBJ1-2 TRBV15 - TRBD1 TGTGCCACCAGCAGAGACCTCAGGACAGGGTCGAACTATGGCTACACCTTC CATSRDLRTGSNYGYTF
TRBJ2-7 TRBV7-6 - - TGTGCCAGCAGCTTAGAGTCGAGCCCTGGTTACGAGCAGTACTTC CASSLESSPGYEQYF
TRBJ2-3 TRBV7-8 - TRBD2 TGTGCCAGCAGCGCATCGGGGCGGGGGGGCAAAGATACGCAGTATTTT CASSASGRGGKDTQYF
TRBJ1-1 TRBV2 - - TGTGCCAGCAGTGATCCCCGGTCCGCTCGAGCTTTCTTT CASSDPRSARAFF
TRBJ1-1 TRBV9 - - TGTGCCAGCAGCGTAGAACCAATTTTAGCTGAAGCTTTCTTT CASSVEPILAEAFF
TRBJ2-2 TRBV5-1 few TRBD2 TGCGCCAGCAGCTTGAGCGGGGCGAACACCGGGGAGCTGTTTTTT CASSLSGANTGELFF
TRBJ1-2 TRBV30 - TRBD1 TGTGCCTGGAGAAAAAGGACAGGAACAACCTATGGCTACACCTTC CAWRKRTGTTYGYTF
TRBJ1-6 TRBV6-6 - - TGTGCCAGCCGGAGGACAGCTAATTCACCCCTCCACTTT CASRRTANSPLHF
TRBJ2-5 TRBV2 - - TGTGCCAGCAGTGAGAACATCCAAGAGACCCAGTACTTC CASSENIQETQYF
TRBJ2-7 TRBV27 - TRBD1 TGTGCCAGCAGTTTAGCGACAGGGGGTTACTACGAGCAGTACTTC CASSLATGGYYEQYF
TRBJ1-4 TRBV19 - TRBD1 TGTGCCAGTAGTCCCGGACAGGGACTTAATGAAAAACTGTTTTTT CASSPGQGLNEKLFF
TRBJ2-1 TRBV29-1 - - TGCAGCCTATCAGCAGGGATAAGGTACAATGAGCAGTTCTTC CSLSAGIRYNEQFF
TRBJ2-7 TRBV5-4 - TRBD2 TGTGCCAGCAGCCCGTGGACTAGCGGCTCCTACGAGCAGTACTTC CASSPWTSGSYEQYF
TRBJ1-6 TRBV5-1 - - TGCGCCAGCAGCGGGGCCTTTAATTCACCCCTCCACTTT CASSGAFNSPLHF
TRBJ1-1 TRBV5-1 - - TGCGCCAGCAGCTTGGCGGCAGCCGGGGACACTGAAGCTTTCTTT CASSLAAAGDTEAFF
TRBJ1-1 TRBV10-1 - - TGCGCCAGCAGTGAGTCTAGGGGTTCCCTCACTGAAGCTTTCTTT CASSESRGSLTEAFF
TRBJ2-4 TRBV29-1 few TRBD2 TGCAGCGTTGAAGATTGGGGGGGACCCAAACACATTCAGTACTTC CSVEDWGGPKHIQYF
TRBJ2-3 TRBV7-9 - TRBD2 TGTGCCAGCAGCTTGGGGACTAGCGGGGGAAGTAGCACAGATACGCAGTATTTT CASSLGTSGGSSTDTQYF
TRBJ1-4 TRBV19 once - TGTGCCAGTAGGGACAGAGCTAATGAAAAACTGTTTTTT CASRDRANEKLFF
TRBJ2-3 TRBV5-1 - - TGCGCCAGCAGCTTGGGGGACATATATAGCACAGATACGCAGTATTTT CASSLGDIYSTDTQYF
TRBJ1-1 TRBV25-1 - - TGTGCCAGCAGTGCCAGGGAGGGGCGGGAAAGAGCCGAAGCTTTCTTT CASSAREGRERAEAFF
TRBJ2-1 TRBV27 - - TGTGCCAGCAGTCGACTCGTCCGCCGGAGCTCCTACAATGAGCAGTTCTTC CASSRLVRRSSYNEQFF
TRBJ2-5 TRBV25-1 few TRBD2 TGTGCCAGCACCCCCGGGACTAGCGTCCGACTAGAGACCCAGTACTTC CASTPGTSVRLETQYF
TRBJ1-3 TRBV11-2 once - TGTGCCAGCAGCCAGGGTATACTTTCTGGAAACACCATATATTTT CASSQGILSGNTIYF
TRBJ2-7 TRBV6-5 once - TGTGCCAGCAGCCGAGACGGGTTTTACGAGCAGTACTTC CASSRDGFYEQYF
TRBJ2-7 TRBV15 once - TGTGCCACAAGTGCGAGGGCAGCCGACGAGCAGTACTTC CATSARAADEQYF